One sample yielded the 25 T cell receptor beta chains listed below, sequenced in a study of identifying expanded T cells in peripheral blood. TCRdb keeps only in-frame clones here, not all; method: immunoSEQ multiplex PCR. The sample holds about 86,000 clones, 70% to 90% seen once. The sequencing input was blood. Receptors originate from a person aged 18-70 years in good health.

V usage is TRBV7-2 and J usage is TRBJ2-1; 9 bases line up with TRBD2. This CDR3 region has 16 residues. V lost 5 bases, J lost 5 bases, and 10 bases stayed unmatched. The germline V gene has CDR1 SGHTA and CDR2 FQGNSA. The CDR3 is CASSPWRAGGNNEQFF. The CDR3 DNA reads TGTGCCAGCAGCCCCTGGAGGGCGGGGGGGAACAATGAGCAGTTCTTC.

This clone has more than one count but fewer than ten. J is TRBJ1-4 and V is TRBV7-6; tentatively, D is TRBD1 (6 bases). V was cut by 1 base and J by 8 bases, with 14 bases left in between. Germline V lookup: CDR1 SGHVS, CDR2 FNYEAQ. This CDR3 is built from 15 residues. The CDR3 region has the DNA TGTGCCAGCAGCTTAGAGGGGGGTAGTTCAGAAAAACTGTTTTTT. It specifies CASSLEGGSSEKLFF. Using reference TRBV7-6 and TRBJ1-4 for the parts outside the CDR3, the full variable domain is GAGVSQSPRYKVTKRGQDVALRCDPISGHVSLYWYRQALGQGPEFLTYFNYEAQQDKSGLPNDRFSAERPEGSISTLTIQRTEQRDSAMYRCASSLEGGSSEKLFFGSGTQLSVL.

A note on this clone: Other DNA sequences in this sample translate to the same CDR3. The chain has TRBV11-2 and TRBJ1-5; no firm D call. Germline V gene sequence: CDR1 SGHAT, CDR2 FQNNGV. The CDR3 contains 13 residues. Trimming took 2 bases from V and 0 from J, leaving 2 bases between them. The CDR3 bases are TGTGCCAGCAGCTTACGTAGCAATCAGCCCCAGCATTTT. The encoded protein is CASSLRSNQPQHF.

J is TRBJ1-1 and V is TRBV4-3, with D unresolved. The V end lost 0 bases, the J end lost 4 bases, and 15 bases lay between the germline ends. The CDR3 is made up of 16 amino acids. Germline V gene lookup returns CDR1 LGHNA and CDR2 YSLEER. The CDR3 loop is CASSQDNRRGITEAFF. The CDR3 DNA is TGCGCCAGCAGCCAAGATAATCGTCGGGGTATCACTGAAGCTTTCTTT.

The rearrangement links TRBV5-4 to TRBJ1-1; D is perhaps TRBD1 (5 bases). Trimming took 0 bases from V and 7 from J, leaving 13 bases between them. CDR1 is SGHNT, CDR2 YYREEE, per germline (reference sequence). The CDR3 loop spans 14 amino acids. CDR3 in DNA: TGTGCCAGCAGCTTGGGATGGCGGGACGGTGAAGCTTTCTTT. It encodes CASSLGWRDGEAFF.

This chain joins TRBV7-9 and TRBJ2-7, with D possibly being TRBD1 (6 bases). Germline V lookup: CDR1 SEHNR, CDR2 FQNEAQ (reference sequence). CDR3 length: 14 amino acids. V was shortened by 7 bases and J by 3 bases, with 16 bases between the two germline ends. DNA of the CDR3: TGTGCCAGCACCTTCCTACAGGGAGACTACGAGCAGTACTTC. Its protein is CASTFLQGDYEQYF.

This clone was counted between two and nine times. The CDR3 coding sequence is TGTGCCAGCAGCTTAAATCAGGGCCCGCGGGTAACCTTC. This encodes CASSLNQGPRVTF. The chain is built from TRBV7-3 and TRBJ1-2; D possibly corresponds to TRBD1 (5 bases). This CDR3 has 13 amino acids. Trimming took off 1 base at V and 14 bases at J, with 17 bases between the two ends. CDR1 is SGHTA and CDR2 is FQGTGA in the germline V gene.

The V and J genes are TRBV6-5 and TRBJ2-7, with D possibly matching TRBD2 (5 bases). This CDR3 is built from 15 residues. Trimming removed 7 bases at V and 2 bases at J, with 18 bases between. CDR1 and CDR2 (germline): MNHEY, SVGAGI. CDR3 protein: CASTAAVGSAYEQYF. DNA for the CDR3: TGTGCCAGCACTGCCGCGGTCGGTAGCGCCTACGAGCAGTACTTC.

This clone was seen a single time. The rearrangement uses TRBV7-2 and TRBJ2-7, with 11 bases aligning to TRBD2. The V gene's germline CDR1 is SGHTA and CDR2 FQGNSA. V lost 8 bases, J lost 7 bases, and 7 bases stayed unmatched. The CDR3 length is 13 residues. CDR3 DNA: TGTGCCAGCCGGACTAGCGGGCGTCCGGAGCAGTACTTC. The encoded protein is CASRTSGRPEQYF.

This rearrangement joins TRBV19 to TRBJ2-3, with 9 nucleotides matching TRBD2. There are 14 residues in the CDR3. V shed 4 bases, J shed 6 bases, and the junction held 5 bases outside the gene matches. From germline, CDR1 is LNHDA and CDR2 SQIVND (reference sequence). CDR3 amino acids: CASSSGGGADTQYF. CDR3 DNA sequence: TGTGCCAGTAGTAGCGGCGGGGGGGCGGATACGCAGTATTTT.

The genes are TRBV4-1 and TRBJ2-2, with 8 bases fitting TRBD1. CDR1 is MGHRA, CDR2 YSYEKL, per germline. This CDR3 spans 18 amino acids. V was clipped by 1 base and J by 2 bases; unmatched bases: 9. The CDR3 nucleotides are TGCGCCAGCAGCCAAGGGGGGTTGGGGACAGGAAACACCGGGGAGCTGTTTTTT. It encodes CASSQGGLGTGNTGELFF.

J is TRBJ2-7 and V is TRBV6-1; D gene uncertain. The ends were cut back, 5 bases at V and 6 bases at J, with 11 bases in the middle. Germline CDR1 MNHNS, CDR2 SASEGT. This CDR3 has 12 residues. CDR3 sequence: CASSHTTSEQYF. The CDR3 DNA follows: TGTGCCAGCAGTCATACGACATCCGAGCAGTACTTC.

The V call is TRBV2, the J call TRBJ2-7; tentatively, D is TRBD1 or TRBD2 (5 bases each). The CDR3 totals 15 residues. V shed 6 bases and J shed 0 bases, with 15 bases lying between them. Germline lookup yields CDR1 SNHLY and CDR2 FYNNEI. Here the CDR3 DNA reads TGTGCCAGCAGGAGGGACCGCCAGATCTCCTACGAGCAGTACTTC. Translated, it gives CASRRDRQISYEQYF.

This clone was detected a few times. The rearrangement joins TRBV18 to TRBJ1-1, with D unresolved. The V end was cut by 6 bases, the J end by 5 bases, with 10 bases between. In germline, CDR1 is KGHSH, CDR2 LQKENI. This CDR3 spans 12 amino acids. The CDR3 sequence: CASSGSETEAFF. CDR3 DNA: TGTGCCAGCTCTGGATCCGAGACTGAAGCTTTCTTT. Based on the CDR3 plus reference TRBV18 and TRBJ1-1, the full variable domain is NAGVMQNPRHLVRRRGQEARLRCSPMKGHSHVYWYRQLPEEGLKFMVYLQKENIIDESGMPKERFSAEFPKEGPSILRIQQVVRGDSAAYFCASSGSETEAFFGQGTRLTVV.

The V gene is TRBV5-4, the J gene TRBJ2-5; D assignment may be TRBD1 or TRBD2 (6 bases each). This CDR3 comprises 13 residues. Germline V gives CDR1 SGHNT, CDR2 YYREEE (reference sequence). Trimming pared 2 bases from V and 5 bases from J, leaving 10 bases between. CDR3 region: CASSLGGTETQYF. The CDR3 bases are TGTGCCAGCAGCTTAGGGGGGACGGAGACCCAGTACTTC. Variable domain in full (rest from reference TRBV5-4 and TRBJ2-5): ETGVTQSPTHLIKTRGQQVTLRCSSQSGHNTVSWYQQALGQGPQFIFQYYREEENGRGNFPPRFSGLQFPNYSSELNVNALELDDSALYLCASSLGGTETQYFGPGTRLLVL.

The V gene is TRBV7-2, the J gene TRBJ2-2; D not resolved. This CDR3 comprises 16 residues. Germline V gene sequence: CDR1 SGHTA, CDR2 FQGNSA. The V end lost 1 base, the J end lost 0 bases, and 9 bases lay between the germline ends. CDR3: CASSLVQFANTGELFF. For the CDR3, the DNA is TGTGCCAGCAGCTTAGTACAGTTCGCGAACACCGGGGAGCTGTTTTTT.

The chain couples TRBV4-1 to TRBJ1-4; no firm D call. CDR3 size: 21 residues. Trimming shortened V by 1 base and J by 6 bases, and 30 bases separated the two germline ends. Germline V gene sequence: CDR1 MGHRA, CDR2 YSYEKL. The CDR3 coding sequence is TGCGCCAGCAGCCAAGCCTCCCCGTTTACCCCTCAGTCCTGGCCCCATGAAAAACTGTTTTTT. This translates into CASSQASPFTPQSWPHEKLFF.

This chain links TRBV30 with TRBJ1-5, with D maybe TRBD1 (6 bases). V shed 1 base and J shed 3 bases, with 7 bases lying between them. The germline CDR1 and CDR2 sequences are GTSNPN and SVGIG (reference sequence). The CDR3 sequence is 13 residues long. CDR3 DNA: TGTGCCTGGAGTGCAGGGGTCAATCAGCCCCAGCATTTT. It yields the protein CAWSAGVNQPQHF.

This clone is a singleton in its sample. V and J are TRBV30 and TRBJ2-5; TRBD1 matches 9 bases. Germline assignment: CDR1 GTSNPN and CDR2 SVGIG (reference sequence). The length of the CDR3 is 16 residues. V gave up 0 bases and J gave up 4 bases; unmatched junction bases: 9. Here the CDR3 reads CAWSVITGGSGETQYF. The DNA for the CDR3 is TGTGCCTGGAGTGTTATTACAGGGGGCTCGGGAGAGACCCAGTACTTC.

The chain links TRBV28 to TRBJ1-1; D gene unclear. V lost 7 bases, J lost 4 bases, and 13 bases lay in between. This CDR3 comprises 13 residues. The V gene's germline CDR1 is MDHEN and CDR2 SYDVKM. The CDR3 reads CASIGILRTEAFF. CDR3 nucleotide sequence: TGTGCCAGCATAGGAATTCTGCGCACTGAAGCTTTCTTT.

J is TRBJ1-1 and V is TRBV21-1. TRBV21-1 is a recognized pseudogene. The CDR3 is made up of 16 amino acids. The CDR3 DNA is TGTGCCAGCAGCAAACAGAAAACTCTTCAGAACACTGAAGCTTTCTTT. It translates to CASSKQKTLQNTEAFF.

The chain uses TRBV28 and TRBJ2-2; no clear D gene. The length of the CDR3 is 15 residues. Trimming shortened V by 3 bases and J by 5 bases, and 13 bases separated the two germline ends. Germline V gives CDR1 MDHEN, CDR2 SYDVKM. The CDR3 loop is CASSFGSRVTGELFF. Written as DNA, the CDR3 is TGTGCCAGCAGTTTTGGATCCAGAGTAACCGGGGAGCTGTTTTTT.

J is TRBJ1-6 and V is TRBV2, with D perhaps matching TRBD1 (6 bases). The CDR3 is 16 residues long. Germline V gene data show CDR1 as SNHLY and CDR2 as FYNNEI. V lost 3 bases to trimming and J lost 6 bases, with 15 bases between them. CDR3 DNA: TGTGCCAGCAGTGATTTAGGGGGGATCGTTAATTCACCCCTCCACTTT. It encodes CASSDLGGIVNSPLHF.

This clone was observed a single time. The V call is TRBV7-8, the J call TRBJ2-5; 7 nucleotides line up with TRBD1. There are 14 residues in the CDR3. J lost 0 bases, V lost 4 bases, and 2 bases had no gene match. Germline-derived CDR1 and CDR2 are SGHVS and FQNEAQ. The CDR3 DNA reads TGTGCCAGCAGCTCAGGGACAGACCAAGAGACCCAGTACTTC. This sequence encodes CASSSGTDQETQYF. Supplemented by reference TRBV7-8 and TRBJ2-5, the full variable domain reads GAGVSQSPRYKVAKRGQDVALRCDPISGHVSLFWYQQALGQGPEFLTYFQNEAQLDKSGLPSDRFFAERPEGSVSTLKIQRTQQEDSAVYLCASSSGTDQETQYFGPGTRLLVL.

This chain joins TRBV6-4 and TRBJ2-7, with D maybe TRBD1 (6 bases). Germline CDR1 MRHNA, CDR2 SNTAGT. V was cut by 3 bases and J by 8 bases, with 14 bases left in between. This CDR3 has 13 residues. The CDR3 region is CASSDGTRGKQYF. For the CDR3, the DNA is TGTGCCAGCAGTGATGGGACACGAGGAAAGCAGTACTTC.